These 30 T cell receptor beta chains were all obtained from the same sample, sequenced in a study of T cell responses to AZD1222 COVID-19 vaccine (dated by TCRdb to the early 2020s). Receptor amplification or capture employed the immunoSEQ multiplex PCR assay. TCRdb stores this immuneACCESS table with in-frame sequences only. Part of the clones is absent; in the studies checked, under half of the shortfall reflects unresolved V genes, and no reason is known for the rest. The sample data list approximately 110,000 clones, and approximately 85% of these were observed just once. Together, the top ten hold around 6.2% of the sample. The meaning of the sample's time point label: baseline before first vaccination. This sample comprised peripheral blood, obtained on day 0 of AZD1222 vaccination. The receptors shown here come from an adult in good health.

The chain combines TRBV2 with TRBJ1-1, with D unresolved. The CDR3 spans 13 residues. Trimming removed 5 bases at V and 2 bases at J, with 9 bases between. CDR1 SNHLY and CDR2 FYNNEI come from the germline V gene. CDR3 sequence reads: CASSPSANTEAFF. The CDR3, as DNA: TGTGCCAGCAGTCCTTCGGCCAACACTGAAGCTTTCTTT. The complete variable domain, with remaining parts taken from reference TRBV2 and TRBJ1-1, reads EPEVTQTPSHQVTQMGQEVILRCVPISNHLYFYWYRQILGQKVEFLVSFYNNEISEKSEIFDDQFSVERPDGSNFTLKIRSTKLEDSAMYFCASSPSANTEAFFGQGTRLTVV.

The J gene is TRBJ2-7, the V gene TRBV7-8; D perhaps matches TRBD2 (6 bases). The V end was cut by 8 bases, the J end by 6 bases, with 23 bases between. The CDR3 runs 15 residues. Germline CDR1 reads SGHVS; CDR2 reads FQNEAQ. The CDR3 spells CASGPPLGGYREQYF. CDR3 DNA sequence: TGTGCCAGCGGCCCACCTCTGGGGGGATATCGCGAGCAGTACTTC.

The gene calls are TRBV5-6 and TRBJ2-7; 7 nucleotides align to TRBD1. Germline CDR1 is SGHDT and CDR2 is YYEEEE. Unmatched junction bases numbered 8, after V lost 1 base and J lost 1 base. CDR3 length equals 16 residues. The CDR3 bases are TGTGCCAGCAGCTTGTTCGGACAGGACGTTTCCTACGAGCAGTACTTC. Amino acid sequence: CASSLFGQDVSYEQYF.

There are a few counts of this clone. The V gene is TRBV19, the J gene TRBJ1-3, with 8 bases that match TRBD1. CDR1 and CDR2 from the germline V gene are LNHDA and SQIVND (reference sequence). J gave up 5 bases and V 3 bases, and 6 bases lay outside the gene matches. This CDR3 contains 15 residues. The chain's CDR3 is CASSIGTGGRNTIYF. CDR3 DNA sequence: TGTGCCAGTAGTATCGGTACAGGGGGAAGAAACACCATATATTTT.

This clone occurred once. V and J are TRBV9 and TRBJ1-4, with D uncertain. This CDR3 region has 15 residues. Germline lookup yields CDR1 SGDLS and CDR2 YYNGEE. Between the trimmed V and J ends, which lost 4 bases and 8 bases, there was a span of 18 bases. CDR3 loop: CASSPSWRENEKLFF. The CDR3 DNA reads TGTGCCAGCAGCCCCAGTTGGAGGGAGAACGAAAAACTGTTTTTT.

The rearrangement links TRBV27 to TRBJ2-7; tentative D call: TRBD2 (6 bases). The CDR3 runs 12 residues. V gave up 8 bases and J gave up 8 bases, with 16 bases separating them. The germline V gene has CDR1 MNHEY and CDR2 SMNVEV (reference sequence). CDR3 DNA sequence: TGTGCCAGCTCAGCGGGTCCCTCTCAGCAGTACTTC. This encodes CASSAGPSQQYF.

The CDR3 is CASRAILQGTDTQYF. The CDR3 DNA reads as TGTGCCAGCAGAGCAATCCTACAGGGCACAGATACGCAGTATTTT. The genes are TRBV28 and TRBJ2-3, with D possibly TRBD1 on 5 matching bases. Germline values: CDR1 MDHEN, CDR2 SYDVKM. Between the trimmed V and J ends, which lost 6 bases and 1 base, there was a span of 14 bases. This CDR3 region has 15 residues.

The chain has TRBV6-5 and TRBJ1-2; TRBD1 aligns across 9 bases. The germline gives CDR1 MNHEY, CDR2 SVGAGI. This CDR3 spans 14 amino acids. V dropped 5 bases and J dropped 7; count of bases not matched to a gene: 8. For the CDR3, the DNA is TGTGCCAGCAGTCAGCCGGGACAGGGCCGTGGCTACACCTTC. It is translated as CASSQPGQGRGYTF.

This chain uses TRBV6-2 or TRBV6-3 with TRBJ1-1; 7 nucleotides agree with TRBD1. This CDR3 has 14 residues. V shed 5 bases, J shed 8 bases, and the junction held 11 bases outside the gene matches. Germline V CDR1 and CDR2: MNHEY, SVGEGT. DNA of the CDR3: TGTGCCAGCAGTACAAGGACAGGTAGCCCAGAAGCTTTCTTT. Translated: CASSTRTGSPEAFF.

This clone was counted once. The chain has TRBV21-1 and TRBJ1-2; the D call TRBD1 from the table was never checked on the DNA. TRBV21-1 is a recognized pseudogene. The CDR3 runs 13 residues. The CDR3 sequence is CASSAGWVGGYTF. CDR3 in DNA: TGTGCCAGCAGTGCAGGGTGGGTAGGTGGCTACACCTTC.

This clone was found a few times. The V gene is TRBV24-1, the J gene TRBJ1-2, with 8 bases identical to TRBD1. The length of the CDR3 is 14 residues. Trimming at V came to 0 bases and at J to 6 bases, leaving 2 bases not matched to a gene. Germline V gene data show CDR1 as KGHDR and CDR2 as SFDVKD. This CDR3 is CATSDLSRGHGYTF. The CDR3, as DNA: TGTGCCACCAGTGATTTGAGCAGGGGGCATGGCTACACCTTC.

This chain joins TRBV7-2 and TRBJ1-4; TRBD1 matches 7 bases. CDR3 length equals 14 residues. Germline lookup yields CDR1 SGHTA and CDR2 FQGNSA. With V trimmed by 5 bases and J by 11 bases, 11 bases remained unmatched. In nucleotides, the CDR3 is TGTGCCAGCAGCCCAGACAGGGCCCCCTCCAAACTGTTTTTT. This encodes CASSPDRAPSKLFF. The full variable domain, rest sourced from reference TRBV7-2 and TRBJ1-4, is GAGVSQSPSNKVTEKGKDVELRCDPISGHTALYWYRQSLGQGLEFLIYFQGNSAPDKSGLPSDRFSAERTGGSVSTLTIQRTQQEDSAVYLCASSPDRAPSKLFFGSGTQLSVL.

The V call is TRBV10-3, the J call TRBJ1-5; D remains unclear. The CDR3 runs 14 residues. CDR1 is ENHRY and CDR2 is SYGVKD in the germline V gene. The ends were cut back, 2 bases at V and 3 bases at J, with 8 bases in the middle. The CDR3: CAISEVGDNQPQHF. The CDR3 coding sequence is TGTGCCATCAGTGAGGTCGGTGACAATCAGCCCCAGCATTTT.

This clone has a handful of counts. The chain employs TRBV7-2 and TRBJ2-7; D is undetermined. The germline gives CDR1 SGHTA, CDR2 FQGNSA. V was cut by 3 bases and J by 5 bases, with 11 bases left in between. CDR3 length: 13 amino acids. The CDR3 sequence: CASSFRFPHEQYF. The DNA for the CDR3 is TGTGCCAGCAGCTTTCGGTTTCCGCACGAGCAGTACTTC.

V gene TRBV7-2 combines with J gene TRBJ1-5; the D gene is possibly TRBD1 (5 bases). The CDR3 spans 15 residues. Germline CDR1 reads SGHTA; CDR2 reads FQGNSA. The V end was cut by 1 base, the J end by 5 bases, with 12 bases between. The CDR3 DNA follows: TGTGCCAGCAGCTTAGGGGGCAGAAAGGATCAGCCCCAGCATTTT. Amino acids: CASSLGGRKDQPQHF.

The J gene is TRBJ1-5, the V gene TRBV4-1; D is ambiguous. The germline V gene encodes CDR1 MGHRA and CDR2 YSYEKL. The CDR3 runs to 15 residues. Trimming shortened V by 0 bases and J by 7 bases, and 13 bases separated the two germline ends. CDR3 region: CASSQDQLGYQPQHF. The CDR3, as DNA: TGCGCCAGCAGCCAAGATCAGTTAGGGTACCAGCCCCAGCATTTT.

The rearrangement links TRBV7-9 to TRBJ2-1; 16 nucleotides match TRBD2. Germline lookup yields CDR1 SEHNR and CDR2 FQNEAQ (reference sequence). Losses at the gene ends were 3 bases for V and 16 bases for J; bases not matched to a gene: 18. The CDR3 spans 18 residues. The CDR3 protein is CASSFLPGLAGGSRLSFF. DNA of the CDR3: TGTGCCAGCAGCTTCCTACCGGGACTAGCGGGGGGGTCCCGCCTGAGCTTCTTC. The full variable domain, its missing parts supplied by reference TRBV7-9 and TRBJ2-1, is DTGVSQNPRHKITKRGQNVTFRCDPISEHNRLYWYRQTLGQGPEFLTYFQNEAQLEKSRLLSDRFSAERPKGSFSTLEIQRTEQGDSAMYLCASSFLPGLAGGSRLSFFGPGTRLTVL.

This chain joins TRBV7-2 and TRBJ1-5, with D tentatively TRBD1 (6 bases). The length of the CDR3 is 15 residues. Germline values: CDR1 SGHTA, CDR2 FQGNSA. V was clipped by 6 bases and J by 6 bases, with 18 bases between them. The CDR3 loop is CASRPGMGAGQPQHF. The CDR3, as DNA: TGTGCCAGCAGGCCAGGGATGGGGGCGGGTCAGCCCCAGCATTTT.

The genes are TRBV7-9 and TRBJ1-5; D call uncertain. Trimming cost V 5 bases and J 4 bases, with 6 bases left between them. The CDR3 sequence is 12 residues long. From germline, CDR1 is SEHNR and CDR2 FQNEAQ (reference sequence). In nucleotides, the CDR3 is TGTGCCAGCAGCCGCGGGAATCAGCCCCAGCATTTT. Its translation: CASSRGNQPQHF. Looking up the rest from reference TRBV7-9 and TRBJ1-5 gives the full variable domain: DTGVSQNPRHKITKRGQNVTFRCDPISEHNRLYWYRQTLGQGPEFLTYFQNEAQLEKSRLLSDRFSAERPKGSFSTLEIQRTEQGDSAMYLCASSRGNQPQHFGDGTRLSIL.

The CDR3 reads CATSSRQGSIPNTEAFF. CDR3 sequence (DNA): TGTGCCACCAGCAGTCGACAGGGATCGATTCCGAACACTGAAGCTTTCTTT. The chain carries TRBV15 and TRBJ1-1, with 7 bases that match TRBD1. Germline V lookup: CDR1 LNHNV, CDR2 YYDKDF (reference sequence). The CDR3 runs to 17 residues. J was trimmed by 1 base and V by 3 bases; bases with no gene match: 11.

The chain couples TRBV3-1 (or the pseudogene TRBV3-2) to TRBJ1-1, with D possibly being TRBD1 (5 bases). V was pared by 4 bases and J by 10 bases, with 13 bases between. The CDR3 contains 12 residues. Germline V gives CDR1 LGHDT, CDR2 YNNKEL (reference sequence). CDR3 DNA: TGTGCCAGCAGCCCTCGAGGGGTCGCAGCTTTCTTT. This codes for CASSPRGVAAFF.

Here the CDR3 DNA reads TGTGCCAGCACCCCCGCCCCCCTGGGTTCCTACGAGCAGTACTTC. This gives the protein CASTPAPLGSYEQYF. The chain carries TRBV27 and TRBJ2-7; D is ambiguous. Per germline, CDR1 MNHEY and CDR2 SMNVEV (reference sequence). Between the trimmed V and J ends, which lost 7 bases and 1 base, there was a span of 17 bases. The CDR3 length is 15 residues.

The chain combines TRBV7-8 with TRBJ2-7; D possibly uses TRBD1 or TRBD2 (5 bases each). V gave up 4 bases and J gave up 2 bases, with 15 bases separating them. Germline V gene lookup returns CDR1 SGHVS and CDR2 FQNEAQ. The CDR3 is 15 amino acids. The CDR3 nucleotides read TGTGCCAGCAGCTCGCCCCATGGGGGAGCCTACGAGCAGTACTTC. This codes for CASSSPHGGAYEQYF. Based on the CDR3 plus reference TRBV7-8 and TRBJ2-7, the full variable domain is GAGVSQSPRYKVAKRGQDVALRCDPISGHVSLFWYQQALGQGPEFLTYFQNEAQLDKSGLPSDRFFAERPEGSVSTLKIQRTQQEDSAVYLCASSSPHGGAYEQYFGPGTRLTVT.

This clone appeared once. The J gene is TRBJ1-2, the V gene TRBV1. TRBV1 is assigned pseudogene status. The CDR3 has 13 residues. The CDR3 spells CTSSDRRAGDYTF. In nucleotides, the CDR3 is TGCACCAGCAGCGACCGACGGGCCGGAGACTACACCTTC.

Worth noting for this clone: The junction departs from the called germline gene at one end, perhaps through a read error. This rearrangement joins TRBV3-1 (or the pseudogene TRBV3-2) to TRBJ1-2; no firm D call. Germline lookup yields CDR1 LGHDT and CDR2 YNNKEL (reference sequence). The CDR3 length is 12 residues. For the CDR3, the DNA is TGTGCCAGCAGCCCATCCGGTAGAAAGCCTAGCTTC. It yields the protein CASSPSGRKPSF.

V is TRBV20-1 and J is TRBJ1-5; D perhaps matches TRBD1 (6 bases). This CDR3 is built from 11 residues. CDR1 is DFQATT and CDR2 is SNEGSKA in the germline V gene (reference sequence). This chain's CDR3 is CRDRKKQPQHF. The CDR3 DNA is TGCAGGGACAGAAAAAAACAGCCCCAGCATTTT.

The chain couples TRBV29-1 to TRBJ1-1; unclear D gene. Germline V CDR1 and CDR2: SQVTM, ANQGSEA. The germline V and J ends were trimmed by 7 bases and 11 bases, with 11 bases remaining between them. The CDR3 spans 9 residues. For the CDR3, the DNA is TGCAGCGCGGACTCCGGGGCTTTCTTT. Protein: CSADSGAFF.

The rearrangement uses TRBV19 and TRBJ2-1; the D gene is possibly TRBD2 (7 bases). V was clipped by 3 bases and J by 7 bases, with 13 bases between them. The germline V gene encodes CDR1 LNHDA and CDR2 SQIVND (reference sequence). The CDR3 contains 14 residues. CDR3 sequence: CASSMGGAGNEQFF. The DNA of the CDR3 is TGTGCCAGTAGTATGGGGGGGGCCGGGAATGAGCAGTTCTTC. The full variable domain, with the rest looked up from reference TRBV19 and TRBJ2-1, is DGGITQSPKYLFRKEGQNVTLSCEQNLNHDAMYWYRQDPGQGLRLIYYSQIVNDFQKGDIAEGYSVSREKKESFPLTVTSAQKNPTAFYLCASSMGGAGNEQFFGPGTRLTVL.

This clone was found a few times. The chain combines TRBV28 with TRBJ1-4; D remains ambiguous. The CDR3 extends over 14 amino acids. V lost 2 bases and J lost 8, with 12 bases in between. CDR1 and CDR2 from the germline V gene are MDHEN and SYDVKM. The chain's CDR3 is CASSLGQSREKLFF. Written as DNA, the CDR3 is TGTGCCAGCAGTTTAGGGCAGAGTAGGGAAAAACTGTTTTTT.

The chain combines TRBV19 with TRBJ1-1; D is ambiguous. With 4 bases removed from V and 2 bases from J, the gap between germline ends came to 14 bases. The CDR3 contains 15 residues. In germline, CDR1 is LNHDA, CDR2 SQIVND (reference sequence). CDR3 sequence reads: CASSTPKTPNTEAFF. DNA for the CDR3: TGTGCCAGTAGTACCCCAAAGACACCAAACACTGAAGCTTTCTTT.